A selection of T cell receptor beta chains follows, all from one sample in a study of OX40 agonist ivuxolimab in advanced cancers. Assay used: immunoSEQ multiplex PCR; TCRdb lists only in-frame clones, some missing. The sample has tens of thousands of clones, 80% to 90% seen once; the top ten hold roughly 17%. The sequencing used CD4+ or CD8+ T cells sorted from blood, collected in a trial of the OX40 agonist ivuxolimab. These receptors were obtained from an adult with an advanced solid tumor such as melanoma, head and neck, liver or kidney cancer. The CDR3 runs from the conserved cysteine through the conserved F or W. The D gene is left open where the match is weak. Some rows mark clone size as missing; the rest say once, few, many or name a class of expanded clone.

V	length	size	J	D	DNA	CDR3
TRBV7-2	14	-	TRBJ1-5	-	TGTGCCAGCAGCTTAGACAGGAGCAATCAGCCCCAGCATTTT	CASSLDRSNQPQHF
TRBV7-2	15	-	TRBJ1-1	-	TGTGCCAGCAGCCTCCGATCTCGGGGAAACACTGAAGCTTTCTTT	CASSLRSRGNTEAFF
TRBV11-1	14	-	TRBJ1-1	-	TGTGCCAGCAGCTTCCTGGTCGGAGGTAATGAAGCTTTCTTT	CASSFLVGGNEAFF
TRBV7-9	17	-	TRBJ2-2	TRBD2	TGTGCCAGCAGCGTGGGACTAGCGGGAACGGGCACCGGGGAGCTGTTTTTT	CASSVGLAGTGTGELFF
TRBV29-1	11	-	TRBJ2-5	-	TGCAGCGTTGACACGCGAGAGACCCAGTACTTC	CSVDTRETQYF
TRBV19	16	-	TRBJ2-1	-	TGTGCCAGTAGTATCTTTTCGGGAGCCGCCTACAATGAGCAGTTCTTC	CASSIFSGAAYNEQFF
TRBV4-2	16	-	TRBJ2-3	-	TGTGCCAGCAGCCAAGACTGGGGCGGGACGGCAGATACGCAGTATTTT	CASSQDWGGTADTQYF
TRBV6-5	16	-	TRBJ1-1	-	TGTGCCAGCAGTTACGGGCGCGGGTTCTCGGTCACTGAAGCTTTCTTT	CASSYGRGFSVTEAFF
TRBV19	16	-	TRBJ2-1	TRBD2	TGTGCCAGTAGCCTGACTAGCGGGGACAAATACAATGAGCAGTTCTTC	CASSLTSGDKYNEQFF
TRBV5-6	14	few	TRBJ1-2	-	TGTGCCAGCAACCCTGGGACAAACGAGATGGGCTACACCTTC	CASNPGTNEMGYTF
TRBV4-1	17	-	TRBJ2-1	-	TGCGCCAGCAGCCACCAACGAGGGTTTGAGGTCATGAATGAGCAGTTCTTC	CASSHQRGFEVMNEQFF
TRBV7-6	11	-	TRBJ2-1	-	TGTGCCAGCAGCTTAGGGGGGTCTCAGTTCTTC	CASSLGGSQFF
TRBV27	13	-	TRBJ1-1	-	TGTGCCAGCAGATCCACAGGGAACACTGAAGCTTTCTTT	CASRSTGNTEAFF
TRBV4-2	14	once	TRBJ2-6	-	TGTGCCAGCAGCCAAGAACCAGGGGCCAACGTCCTGACTTTC	CASSQEPGANVLTF
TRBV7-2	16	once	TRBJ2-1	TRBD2	TGTGCCAGCAGCTTAGCCAGAACTAGCGGGAGCAATGAGCAGTTCTTC	CASSLARTSGSNEQFF
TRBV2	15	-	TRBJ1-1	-	TGTGCCAGCAGTGAAGCTGGGGCGGTGAACACTGAAGCTTTCTTT	CASSEAGAVNTEAFF
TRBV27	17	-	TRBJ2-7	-	TGTGCCAGCAGTGCCACCCGGACCTACCCTTACTACTACGAGCAGTACTTC	CASSATRTYPYYYEQYF
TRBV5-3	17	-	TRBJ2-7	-	TGTGCCAGAAGCGGGATGGGGACGGGATATCCCTTCTACGAGCAGTACTTC	CARSGMGTGYPFYEQYF
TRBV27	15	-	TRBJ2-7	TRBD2	TGTGCCAGCAGCTTCGGACTAGCGGTGGCCTACGAGCAGTACTTC	CASSFGLAVAYEQYF
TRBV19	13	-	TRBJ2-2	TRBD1	TGTGCCAGTAACTATAGGGGGCCGGGGGAGCTGTTTTTT	CASNYRGPGELFF
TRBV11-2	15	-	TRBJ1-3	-	TGTGCCAGCAGCTTAACAGGGAGGTCTGGAAACACCATATATTTT	CASSLTGRSGNTIYF
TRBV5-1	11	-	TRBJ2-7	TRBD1	TGCGCCAGCAGCCTGGGACAGCGTATGTACTTC	CASSLGQRMYF